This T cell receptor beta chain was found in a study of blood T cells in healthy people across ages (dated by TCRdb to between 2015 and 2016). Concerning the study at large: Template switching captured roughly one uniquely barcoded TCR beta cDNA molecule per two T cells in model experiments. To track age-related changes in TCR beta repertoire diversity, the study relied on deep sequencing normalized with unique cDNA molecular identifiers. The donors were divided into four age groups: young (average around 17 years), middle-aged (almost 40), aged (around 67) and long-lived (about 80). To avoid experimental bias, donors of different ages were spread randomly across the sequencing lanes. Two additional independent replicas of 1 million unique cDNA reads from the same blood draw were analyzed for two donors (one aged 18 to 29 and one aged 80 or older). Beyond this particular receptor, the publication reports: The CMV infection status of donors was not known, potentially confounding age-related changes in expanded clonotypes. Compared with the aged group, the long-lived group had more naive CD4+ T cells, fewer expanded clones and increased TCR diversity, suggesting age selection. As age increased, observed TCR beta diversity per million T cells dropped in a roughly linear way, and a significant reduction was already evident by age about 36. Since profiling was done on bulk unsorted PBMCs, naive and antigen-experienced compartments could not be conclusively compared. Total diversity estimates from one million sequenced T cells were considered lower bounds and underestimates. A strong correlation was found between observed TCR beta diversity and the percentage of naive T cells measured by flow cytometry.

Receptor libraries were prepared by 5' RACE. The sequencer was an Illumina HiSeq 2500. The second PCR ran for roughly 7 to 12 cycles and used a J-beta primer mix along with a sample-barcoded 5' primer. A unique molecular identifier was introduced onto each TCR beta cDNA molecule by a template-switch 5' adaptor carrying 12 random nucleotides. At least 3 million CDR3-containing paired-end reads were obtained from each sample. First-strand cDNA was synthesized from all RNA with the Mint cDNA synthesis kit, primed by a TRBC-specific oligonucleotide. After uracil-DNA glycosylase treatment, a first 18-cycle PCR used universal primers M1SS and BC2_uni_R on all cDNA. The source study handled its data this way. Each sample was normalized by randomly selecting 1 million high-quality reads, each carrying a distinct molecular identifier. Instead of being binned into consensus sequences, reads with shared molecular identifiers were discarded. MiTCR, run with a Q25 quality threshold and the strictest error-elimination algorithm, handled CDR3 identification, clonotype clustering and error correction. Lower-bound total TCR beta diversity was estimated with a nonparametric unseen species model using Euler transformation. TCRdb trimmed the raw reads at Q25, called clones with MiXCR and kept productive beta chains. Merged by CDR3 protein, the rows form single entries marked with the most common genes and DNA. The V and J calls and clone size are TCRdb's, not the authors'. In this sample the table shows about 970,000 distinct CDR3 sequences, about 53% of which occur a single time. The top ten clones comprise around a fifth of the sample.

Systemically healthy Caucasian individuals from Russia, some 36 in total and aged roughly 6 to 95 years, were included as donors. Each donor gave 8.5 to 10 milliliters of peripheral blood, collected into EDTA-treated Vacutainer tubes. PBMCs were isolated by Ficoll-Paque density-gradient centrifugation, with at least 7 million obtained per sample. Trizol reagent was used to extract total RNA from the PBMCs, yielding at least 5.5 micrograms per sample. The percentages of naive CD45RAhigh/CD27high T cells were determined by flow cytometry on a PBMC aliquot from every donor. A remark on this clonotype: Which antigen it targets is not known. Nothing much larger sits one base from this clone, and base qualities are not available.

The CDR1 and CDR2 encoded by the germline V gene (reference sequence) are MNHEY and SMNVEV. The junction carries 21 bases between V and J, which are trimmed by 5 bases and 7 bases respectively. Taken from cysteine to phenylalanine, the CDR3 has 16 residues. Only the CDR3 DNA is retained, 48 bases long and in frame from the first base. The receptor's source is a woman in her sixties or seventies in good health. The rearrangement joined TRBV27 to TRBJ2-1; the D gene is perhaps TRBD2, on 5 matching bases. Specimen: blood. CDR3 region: CASSGGVDWDYNEQFF. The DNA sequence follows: TGTGCCAGCAGTGGCGGTGTGGACTGGGATTATAATGAGCAGTTCTTC.